This T cell receptor beta chain came from a study of T cells in Graves' hyperthyroidism and ophthalmopathy (dated by TCRdb to between 2018 and 2021). At the level of the whole study: Peripheral blood samples were taken at initial diagnosis, before any treatment was given. TCR V-J signatures able to tell the groups apart were searched for in a discovery cohort of 90 to 100 patients, of whom more than 40 had Graves' ophthalmopathy and 55 to 60 had stable Graves' hyperthyroidism. The paper describes TCR Vbeta CDR3 sequencing of 120 to 150 peripheral blood samples, made up of 43 ophthalmopathy patients, 70 to 80 hyperthyroidism patients and 17 progressor patients. For training and testing, the roughly 97 patients in the discovery cohort were randomly divided in a 7:3 ratio. Prospective prediction of ophthalmopathy was tested in an independent validation cohort consisting of 18 hyperthyroidism patients and some 17 patients who later progressed to ophthalmopathy. After blood sampling, hyperthyroidism patients were treated with methimazole at a starting dose of 30 mg daily, and ophthalmopathy patients were treated with high-dose intravenous methylprednisolone. Thyroid tissue and blood T-cell repertoires from six Graves' hyperthyroidism patients were also compared in the study.

The TCR beta CDR3 regions were amplified from the RNA transcripts. For the first round of RT-PCR on the TCR CDR3, the HTBI primer set was used together with the Qiagen OneStep RT-PCR kit. The libraries were constructed in a second round of multiplex PCR and then size-selected and purified. Sequencing of the libraries was done on an Illumina HiSeq2000 using paired-end 100 bp reads. Regarding the original processing steps: SOAPnuke was used to process the raw data, throwing out any read that contained adapters or uncalled bases, had a mean Phred below 15, or lacked an exact constant-primer or identifier match. High-quality paired reads were merged using COPE v1.2.5, and each unique nucleotide sequence was defined as a clonotype. Clonotypes were aligned to IMGT TRBV, TRBD and TRBJ reference segments using MiTCR v1.1. Only V-J combinations with frequency above 0.0001, covering about 99% of repertoires, were analysed. The TCS score was defined as F50 (clonal expansion) divided by E x V (chaos), with BLOSUM62-based TCRdist calculated between CDR3 peptides within each V-J. Welch's t-statistics and random forest reduced fewer than 600 V-J features to 10 to 15, which were used in a naive Bayes classifier (R e1071). TCRdb ran its own pipeline on the public reads, namely fastp trimming at Q25 and MiXCR clone calling, and kept in-frame beta chains. Records with the same CDR3 protein are collapsed into one entry carrying the most frequent genes and DNA. V and J calls and clone size were set by TCRdb, not the authors. The sample table records hundreds of thousands of distinct CDR3 sequences; 11% to 15% of these occur just once. The ten largest clonotypes hold around 13% of the sample.

Study-wide findings and limitations: During validation, the model predicted progression to ophthalmopathy a median of approximately 6.5 months ahead of onset, with around 70% sensitivity and about 75% specificity. Most expanded thyroid clonotypes (frequency above 0.001) were also found in blood, which suggests that blood repertoires may mirror thyroid immune responses. No statistical method was used to set the sample size in advance, and investigators knew the group allocation. Ophthalmopathy was separated from stable hyperthyroidism by a 13 V-J signature model, with 87.88% sensitivity and 81% to 83% specificity obtained in cross-validation and 80%/75% obtained in testing.

This clonotype was counted between two and nine times. Its target antigen remains unknown. The input lacks base qualities; no much larger clone sits a single base away. A patient counted as having stable Graves' hyperthyroidism if no progression to ophthalmopathy occurred over 18 months of follow-up. The hyperthyroidism patients were between 18 and 65 years old and newly diagnosed, with a disease duration of less than 2 months. The study excluded patients with uncontrolled infections, other autoimmune diseases, pregnancy or lactation. Diagnoses relied on clinical symptoms, serum thyroxine and TRAb, thyroid ultrasound and orbital computed tomography. Ficoll-Paque density gradient centrifugation was used to isolate PBMCs from approximately 10 ml of fresh peripheral blood. Trizol reagent was used to extract total RNA, and RNA quality was then checked on an Agilent 2100 Bioanalyzer. The trim is 3 bases for V and 9 bases for J, with a gap of 12 bases between the germline ends. Reading from cysteine to phenylalanine, the CDR3 counts 13 amino acids. The DNA shown is the 39-base CDR3, in frame from base 1. Sequences MRHNA (CDR1) and SNTAGT (CDR2) are obtained from the germline V gene.

Sequencing was done on a sample of blood. This receptor chain uses TRBV6-4 and TRBJ2-1; the D gene cannot be resolved reliably. This clonotype originated in a woman aged 40 to 50 with Graves' hyperthyroidism. This receptor carries the CDR3 CASSEVFGPEQFF. The sequenced DNA: TGTGCCAGCAGTGAAGTATTCGGTCCTGAGCAGTTCTTC.